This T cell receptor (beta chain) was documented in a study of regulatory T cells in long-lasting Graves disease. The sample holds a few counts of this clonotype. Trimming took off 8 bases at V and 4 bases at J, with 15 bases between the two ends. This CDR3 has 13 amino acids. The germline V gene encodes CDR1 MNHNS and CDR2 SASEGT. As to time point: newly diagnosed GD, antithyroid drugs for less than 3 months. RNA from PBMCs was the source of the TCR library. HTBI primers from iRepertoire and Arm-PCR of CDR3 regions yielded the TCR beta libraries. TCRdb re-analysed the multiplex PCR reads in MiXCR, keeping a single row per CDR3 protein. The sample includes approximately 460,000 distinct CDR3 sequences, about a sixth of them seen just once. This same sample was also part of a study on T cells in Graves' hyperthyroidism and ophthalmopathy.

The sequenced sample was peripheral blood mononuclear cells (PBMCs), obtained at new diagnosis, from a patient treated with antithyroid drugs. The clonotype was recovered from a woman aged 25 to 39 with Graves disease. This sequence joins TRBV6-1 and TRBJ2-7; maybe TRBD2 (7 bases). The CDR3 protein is CASWRGGSYEQYF. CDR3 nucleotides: TGTGCCAGCTGGAGGGGGGGGAGTTACGAGCAGTACTTC.